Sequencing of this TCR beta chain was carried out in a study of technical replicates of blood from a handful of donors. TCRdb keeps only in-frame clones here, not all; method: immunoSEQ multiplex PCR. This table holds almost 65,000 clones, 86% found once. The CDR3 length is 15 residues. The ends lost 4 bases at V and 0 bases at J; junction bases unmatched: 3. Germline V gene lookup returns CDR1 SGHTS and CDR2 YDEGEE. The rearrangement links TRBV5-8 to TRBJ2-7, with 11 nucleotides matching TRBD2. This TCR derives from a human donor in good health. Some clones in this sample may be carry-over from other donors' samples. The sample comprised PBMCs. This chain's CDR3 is CASSTGTSGSYEQYF. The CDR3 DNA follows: TGTGCCAGCAGCACCGGGACTAGCGGCTCCTACGAGCAGTACTTC.